This T cell receptor beta chain was sequenced for a study of T cells after yellow fever vaccination. This CDR3 contains 15 residues. Trimming took 4 bases from V and 4 from J, leaving 14 bases between them. The germline V gene has CDR1 SGHRS and CDR2 YFSETQ. Ten or more counts support this clonotype. The antigen is undetermined. The study's findings and limits: Among primary-vaccination clones, most reappeared after the booster, at almost 98% for CD4 and 88% for CD8.

Template switching by 5'RACE produced TCR cDNA, adding a universal primer site and UMIs. TCRdb ran MiXCR on the 5' RACE reads and lists one entry per CDR3 protein. The table lists approximately 300,000 distinct CDR3 sequences, around 7% of them singletons. The specimen comprised PBMCs, sampled about 49 days after the first yellow fever vaccination. The TCR sequence derives from a man younger than 30 who received the YFV17D yellow fever vaccine. The V call is TRBV5-1, the J call TRBJ2-2; tentative D call: TRBD1 (5 bases). The CDR3 sequence: CASSPGHSPTGELFF. The CDR3 bases are TGCGCCAGCAGCCCTGGACACAGCCCCACCGGGGAGCTGTTTTTT.